This TCR beta chain was sequenced during a study of identical twins. Study observations and caveats: While abundant cord blood beta clonotypes carried fewer insertions, memory repertoires showed no such pattern. It was possible that invariant MAIT and iNKT cells partly confounded the zero-insertion analyses.

Each cDNA held unique molecular identifiers, and template switching gave it a universal primer site. TCRdb reprocessed the 5' RACE reads via MiXCR and lists one record per CDR3 protein. Counted here are 1.5 million to 2 million distinct CDR3 sequences, less than 35% occurring once; the ten biggest clones make up about 0.25%. V trimming: 3 bases; J trimming: 3 bases; junction bases outside the gene matches: 5. This CDR3 spans 16 amino acids. Per the germline V gene, CDR1 is SEHNR and CDR2 is FQNEAQ (reference sequence). Healthy Caucasians were all of the donors. About this clonotype itself: Its antigen is unidentified.

What was sequenced was cord blood. The V and J genes are TRBV7-9 and TRBJ2-3, with 11 bases fitting TRBD1. The receptor comes from a newborn girl in good health. For the CDR3, the DNA is TGTGCCAGCAGCTTTAAAGGACAGGGGGCAACAGATACGCAGTATTTT. Amino acid sequence: CASSFKGQGATDTQYF.